Below, one TCR beta chain is given with its context. Its antigen is still unknown. No base quality information exists; no much larger clone differs at one position. The record originates from a study of T-cell reconstitution after alpha-beta-depleted transplantation in children (dated by TCRdb to 2016 to 2017). For the study in its entirety: The study quantitatively tracked T-cell immune reconstitution after TCRalphabeta/CD19-depleted allogeneic hematopoietic cell transplantation in children using TCR repertoire profiling.

The CDR1 and CDR2 encoded by the germline V gene are MNHEY and SVGAGI. Between the V and J ends, shortened by 3 bases and 0 bases respectively, the junction contains 8 bases. From the cysteine through the phenylalanine, the CDR3 covers 15 amino acids. The CDR3 DNA has 45 bases and is translated from base 1. The protocol used for the library was PCR. This sample was sequenced with an Illumina HiSeq 2500. To normalize quantification of the TCRbeta repertoire, the TCR libraries were built with molecular barcoding that relied on unique molecular identifiers. The public reads were run again by TCRdb, first through fastp at Q25 and then through MiXCR, and only productive beta chains were kept. Records with the same CDR3 protein are collapsed into one entry carrying the most frequent genes and DNA. Recorded for this sample are some 500,000 distinct CDR3 sequences; 18% of them occurred a single time. The ten largest clones capture roughly 3.3% of the sample.

The source is a human donor who donated a stem cell graft to a child with acute lymphoblastic leukemia. This sample comprised PBMCs from the stem cell graft donor, obtained from the stem cell graft. The rearranged segments are TRBV6-5 and TRBJ2-2, and possibly TRBD1, on 5 matching bases. The nucleotide sequence reads TGTGCCAGCAGTTATGGCAGGGCGAACACCGGGGAGCTGTTTTTT. Its protein reads: CASSYGRANTGELFF.